This TCR beta chain is from a study of T cell responses to AZD1222 COVID-19 vaccine. V lost 1 base and J lost 5, with 11 bases in between. The CDR3 runs 14 residues. Germline-derived CDR1 and CDR2 are SNHLY and FYNNEI. This clone was found once. The data were produced by immunoSEQ multiplex PCR, yet TCRdb's version contains in-frame clones alone and is incomplete. The sample includes around 130,000 clones, nearly 95% of them seen just once. This clonotype originated in an adult in good health. Sequenced here: peripheral blood, sampled on day 0 of AZD1222 vaccination. This rearrangement joins TRBV2 to TRBJ1-2; D is undetermined. This CDR3 reads CASSEGDGVYGYTF. The CDR3, as DNA: TGTGCCAGCAGTGAAGGAGACGGGGTTTATGGCTACACCTTC.